This T cell receptor (beta chain) was recorded in a study of control samples from healthy donors and cancer patients. From germline, CDR1 is LGHNA and CDR2 YNFKEQ. Trimming cost V 4 bases and J 4 bases; bases outside gene matches: 7. This CDR3 is 15 amino acids long. Produced via immunoSEQ multiplex PCR; TCRdb's table is partial and in-frame only. This sample has some 410,000 clones, with around 90% found just once. The sequenced material came from PBMCs. The clonotype was recovered from a man aged 35-49 years with head and neck cancer. The V gene is TRBV4-2, the J gene TRBJ1-5, with 7 bases identical to TRBD1. The CDR3 protein is CASSPSGTANQPQHF. CDR3 coding DNA: TGTGCCAGCAGCCCCTCTGGGACAGCAAATCAGCCCCAGCATTTT.